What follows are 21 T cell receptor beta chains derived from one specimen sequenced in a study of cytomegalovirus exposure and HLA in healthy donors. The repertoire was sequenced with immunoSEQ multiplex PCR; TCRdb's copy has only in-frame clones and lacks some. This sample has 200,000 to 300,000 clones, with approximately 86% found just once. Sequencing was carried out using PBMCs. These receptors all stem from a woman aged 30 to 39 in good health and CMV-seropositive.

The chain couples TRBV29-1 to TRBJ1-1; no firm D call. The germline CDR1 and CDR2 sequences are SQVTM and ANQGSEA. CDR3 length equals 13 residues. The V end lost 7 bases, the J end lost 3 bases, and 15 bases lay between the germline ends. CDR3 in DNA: TGCAGCGCCCCGGTCCGCGCGGACACTGAAGCTTTCTTT. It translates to CSAPVRADTEAFF.

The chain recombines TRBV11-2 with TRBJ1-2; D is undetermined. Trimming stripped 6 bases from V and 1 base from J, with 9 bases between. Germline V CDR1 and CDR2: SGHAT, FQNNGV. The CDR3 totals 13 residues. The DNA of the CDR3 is TGTGCCAGCAGTTCTAGGCTTAACTATGGCTACACCTTC. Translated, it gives CASSSRLNYGYTF.

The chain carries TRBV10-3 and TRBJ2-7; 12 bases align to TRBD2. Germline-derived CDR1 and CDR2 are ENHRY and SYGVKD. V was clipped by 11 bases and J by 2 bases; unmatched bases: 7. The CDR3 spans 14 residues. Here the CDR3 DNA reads TGTGCCTCTGGGACTAGCGGGCCTGCCTACGAGCAGTACTTC. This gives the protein CASGTSGPAYEQYF.

CDR3 sequence: CASSLPGSYNEQFF. The DNA for the CDR3 is TGCGCCAGCAGCTTGCCGGGAAGCTACAATGAGCAGTTCTTC. The gene calls are TRBV5-1 and TRBJ2-1; D perhaps matches TRBD2 (5 bases). The CDR3 is 14 residues long. Trimming pared 1 base from V and 3 bases from J, leaving 8 bases between. Germline V lookup: CDR1 SGHRS, CDR2 YFSETQ.

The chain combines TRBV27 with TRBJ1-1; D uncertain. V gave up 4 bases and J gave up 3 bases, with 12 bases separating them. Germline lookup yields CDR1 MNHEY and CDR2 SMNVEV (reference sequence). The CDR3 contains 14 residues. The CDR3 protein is CASSSLGGHTEAFF. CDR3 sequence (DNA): TGTGCCAGCAGTTCCCTGGGCGGGCACACTGAAGCTTTCTTT.

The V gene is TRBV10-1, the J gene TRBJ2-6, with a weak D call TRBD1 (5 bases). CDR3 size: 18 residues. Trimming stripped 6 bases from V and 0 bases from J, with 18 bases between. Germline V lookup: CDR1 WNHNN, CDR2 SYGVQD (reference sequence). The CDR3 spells CASRTSFRQISGANVLTF. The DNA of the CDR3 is TGCGCCAGCAGGACGAGCTTTCGACAGATCTCTGGGGCCAACGTCCTGACTTTC.

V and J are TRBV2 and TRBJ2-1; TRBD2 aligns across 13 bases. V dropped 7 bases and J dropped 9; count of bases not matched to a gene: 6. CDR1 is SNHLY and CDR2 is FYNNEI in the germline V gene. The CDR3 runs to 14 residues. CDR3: CASNGGLAGFEQFF. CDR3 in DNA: TGTGCCAGCAATGGGGGACTAGCGGGATTTGAGCAGTTCTTC.

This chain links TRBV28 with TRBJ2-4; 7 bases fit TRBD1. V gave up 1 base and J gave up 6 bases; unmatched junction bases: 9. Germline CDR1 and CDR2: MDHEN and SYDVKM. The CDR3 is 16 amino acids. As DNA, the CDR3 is TGTGCCAGCAGTTTATCGACAGGGTTGTTTGGAAACATTCAGTACTTC. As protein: CASSLSTGLFGNIQYF.

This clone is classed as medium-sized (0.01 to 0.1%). The DNA for the CDR3 is TGTGCCAGCAGCCCAACGGGACAGAGTTATGGCTACACCTTC. This sequence encodes CASSPTGQSYGYTF. This chain joins TRBV7-8 and TRBJ1-2, with 7 nucleotides matching TRBD1. V lost 5 bases to trimming and J lost 5 bases; unmatched junction nucleotides: 8. Germline CDR1 and CDR2: SGHVS and FQNEAQ. The CDR3 has 14 amino acids.

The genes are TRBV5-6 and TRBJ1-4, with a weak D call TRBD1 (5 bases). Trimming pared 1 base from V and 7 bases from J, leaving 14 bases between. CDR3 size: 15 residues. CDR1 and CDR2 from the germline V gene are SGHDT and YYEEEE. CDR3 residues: CASSLSWGSGEKLFF. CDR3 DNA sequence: TGTGCCAGCAGCTTGTCTTGGGGCTCGGGTGAAAAACTGTTTTTT.

The CDR3 loop reads CASSGSGGSKAFF. The CDR3 nucleotides are TGTGCCAGCAGTGGGTCGGGGGGAAGTAAAGCTTTCTTT. The V and J genes are TRBV6-1 and TRBJ1-1, with a weak D call TRBD1 (5 bases). The germline CDR1 and CDR2 sequences are MNHNS and SASEGT. V was trimmed by 4 bases and J by 9 bases, leaving 15 bases between them. The CDR3 has 13 amino acids.

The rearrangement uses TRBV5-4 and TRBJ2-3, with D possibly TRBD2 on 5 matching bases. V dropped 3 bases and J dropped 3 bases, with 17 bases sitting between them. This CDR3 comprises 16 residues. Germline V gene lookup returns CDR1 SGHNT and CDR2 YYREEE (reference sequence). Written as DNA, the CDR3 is TGTGCCAGCAGCTCAACCGGAGGTGGGCTTACAGATACGCAGTATTTT. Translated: CASSSTGGGLTDTQYF.

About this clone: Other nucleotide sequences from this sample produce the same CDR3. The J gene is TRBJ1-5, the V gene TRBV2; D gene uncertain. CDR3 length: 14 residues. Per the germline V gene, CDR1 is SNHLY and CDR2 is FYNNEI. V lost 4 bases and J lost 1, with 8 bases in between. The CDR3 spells CASSGRGSNQPQHF. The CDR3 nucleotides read TGTGCCAGCAGTGGACGGGGAAGCAATCAGCCCCAGCATTTT.

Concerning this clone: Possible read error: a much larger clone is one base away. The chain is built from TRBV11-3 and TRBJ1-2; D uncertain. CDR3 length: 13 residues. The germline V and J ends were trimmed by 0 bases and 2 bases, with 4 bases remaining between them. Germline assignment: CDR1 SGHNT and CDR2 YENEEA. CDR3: CASSLDRNYGYTF. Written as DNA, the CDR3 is TGTGCCAGCAGCTTAGACAGGAACTATGGCTACACCTTC.

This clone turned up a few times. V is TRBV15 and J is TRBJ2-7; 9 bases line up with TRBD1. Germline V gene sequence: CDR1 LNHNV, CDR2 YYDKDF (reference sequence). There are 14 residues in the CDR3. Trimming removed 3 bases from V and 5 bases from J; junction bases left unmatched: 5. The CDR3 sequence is CATSRTGQGNEQYF. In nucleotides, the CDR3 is TGTGCCACCAGCAGGACAGGACAGGGGAACGAGCAGTACTTC.

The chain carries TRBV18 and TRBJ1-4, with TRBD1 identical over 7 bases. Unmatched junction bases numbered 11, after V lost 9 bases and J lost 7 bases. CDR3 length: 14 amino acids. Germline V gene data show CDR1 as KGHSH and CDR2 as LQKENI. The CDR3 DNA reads TGTGCCAGTACGCCGACAGGGACGGGTGAAAAACTGTTTTTT. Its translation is CASTPTGTGEKLFF. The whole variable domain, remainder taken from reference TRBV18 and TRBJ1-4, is NAGVMQNPRHLVRRRGQEARLRCSPMKGHSHVYWYRQLPEEGLKFMVYLQKENIIDESGMPKERFSAEFPKEGPSILRIQQVVRGDSAAYFCASTPTGTGEKLFFGSGTQLSVL.

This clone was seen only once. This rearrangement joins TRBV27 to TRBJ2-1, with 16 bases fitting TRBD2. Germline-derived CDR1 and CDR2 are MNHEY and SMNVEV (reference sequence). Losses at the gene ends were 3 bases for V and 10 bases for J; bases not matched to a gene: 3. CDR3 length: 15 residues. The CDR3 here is CASSFGTSGRGEQFF. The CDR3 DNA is TGTGCCAGCAGTTTTGGGACTAGCGGGAGGGGGGAGCAGTTCTTC.

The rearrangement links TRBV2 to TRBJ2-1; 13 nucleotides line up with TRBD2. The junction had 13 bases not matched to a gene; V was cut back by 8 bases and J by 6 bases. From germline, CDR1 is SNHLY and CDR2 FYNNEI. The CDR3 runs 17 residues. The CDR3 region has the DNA TGTGCCAGCGGACTCCAACCGGGACTAGCGGGATTCAATGAGCAGTTCTTC. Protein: CASGLQPGLAGFNEQFF.

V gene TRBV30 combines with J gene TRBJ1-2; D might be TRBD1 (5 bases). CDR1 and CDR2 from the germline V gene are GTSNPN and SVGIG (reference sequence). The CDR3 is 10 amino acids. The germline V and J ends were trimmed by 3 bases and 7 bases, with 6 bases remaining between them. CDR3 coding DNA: TGTGCCTGGAGGGGGGGTGGCTACACCTTC. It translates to CAWRGGGYTF. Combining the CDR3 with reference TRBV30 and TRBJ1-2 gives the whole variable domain SQTIHQWPATLVQPVGSPLSLECTVEGTSNPNLYWYRQAAGRGLQLLFYSVGIGQISSEVPQNLSASRPQDRQFILSSKKLLLSDSGFYLCAWRGGGYTFGSGTRLTVV.

CDR3 sequence reads: CASSESRGSWRGYTF. CDR3 sequence (DNA): TGTGCCAGCAGTGAAAGCAGGGGGTCTTGGAGGGGCTACACCTTC. This rearrangement joins TRBV2 to TRBJ1-2, with TRBD1 identical over 7 bases. Germline V lookup: CDR1 SNHLY, CDR2 FYNNEI. The length of the CDR3 is 15 residues. V dropped 2 bases and J dropped 8; count of bases not matched to a gene: 11. Complete variable domain (other parts from reference TRBV2 and TRBJ1-2): EPEVTQTPSHQVTQMGQEVILRCVPISNHLYFYWYRQILGQKVEFLVSFYNNEISEKSEIFDDQFSVERPDGSNFTLKIRSTKLEDSAMYFCASSESRGSWRGYTFGSGTRLTVV.

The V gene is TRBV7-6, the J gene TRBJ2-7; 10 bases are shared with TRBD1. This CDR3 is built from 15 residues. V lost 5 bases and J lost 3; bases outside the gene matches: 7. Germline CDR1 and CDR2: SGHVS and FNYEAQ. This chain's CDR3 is CASSPPGTGDYEQYF. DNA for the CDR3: TGTGCCAGCAGCCCGCCCGGGACAGGGGACTACGAGCAGTACTTC.